The T cell receptor (beta chain) described here comes from a study of cytomegalovirus exposure and HLA in healthy donors. Study-wide findings and caveats: For most subjects, TCR beta sequences were reported to predict HLA-A and HLA-B alleles with accuracy. Association of a missense DCLRE1C variant with TCR beta V- and J-gene trimming was reported in a later analysis.

PCR used 60 Vbeta primers and 13 Jbeta primers. Profiling relied on immunoSEQ multiplex PCR, and the TCRdb table lists in-frame clones only, not all of them. Among tens of thousands of clones listed, about four fifths were seen once. With respect to this clone: Its antigen is unidentified.

From germline, CDR1 is ENHRY and CDR2 SYGVKD. Trimming removed 6 bases from V and 8 bases from J; junction bases left unmatched: 4. The CDR3 has 13 amino acids. The sequenced sample consisted of PBMCs. This clonotype was obtained from a woman in her thirties or forties in good health and CMV-seropositive. The chain links TRBV10-3 to TRBJ1-6, with 7 bases aligning to TRBD1. The CDR3 here is CAISGTADSPLHF. In DNA form, the CDR3 reads TGTGCCATCAGCGGGACAGCCGATTCACCCCTCCACTTT.